This T cell receptor beta chain was sequenced for a study of T-cell memory formation after mild COVID-19. General study findings and limits: Shrinking CD4+ clones resided mostly in CM and EM, and CD8+ ones in EMRA.

TCRdb itself ran the 5' RACE reads through MiXCR, one entry per CDR3 protein. There are over 350,000 distinct CDR3 sequences in the sample; about a sixth occur only once, and roughly 21% lies in the top ten. Turning to this clonotype: Its antigen remains unknown.

Germline assignment: CDR1 SGHNT and CDR2 YYREEE (reference sequence). Trimming took 4 bases from V and 3 from J; bases not matched to a gene: 6. The CDR3 consists of 15 residues. This clonotype originated in a man between 18 and 35 years old who had mild COVID-19 (a few samples of this study predate the infection). Cell type and time point are not known. The chain couples TRBV5-4 to TRBJ2-1; 8 nucleotides match TRBD1. The source material was PBMCs or a T cell subset sorted from them (not recorded which). The DNA of the CDR3 is TGTGCCAGCAGCCCGGAGACAGGGGACTACAATGAGCAGTTCTTC. Protein: CASSPETGDYNEQFF. Combining the CDR3 with reference TRBV5-4 and TRBJ2-1 gives the whole variable domain ETGVTQSPTHLIKTRGQQVTLRCSSQSGHNTVSWYQQALGQGPQFIFQYYREEENGRGNFPPRFSGLQFPNYSSELNVNALELDDSALYLCASSPETGDYNEQFFGPGTRLTVL.